The 2 T cell receptor beta chains given below trace back to one sample, sequenced in a study of blood T cell repertoires in COVID-19. Only in-frame clones appear in the TCRdb table, and some are missing; sequencing was by immunoSEQ multiplex PCR. Here the sample spans about 180,000 clones, roughly 86% being singletons. The sequenced sample consisted of peripheral blood. Source of these receptors: a woman under 40 with active or convalescent COVID-19.

The V call is TRBV4-1, the J call TRBJ2-2; D gene ambiguous. The CDR3 spans 15 residues. CDR1 MGHRA and CDR2 YSYEKL come from the germline V gene. Trimming shortened V by 0 bases and J by 2 bases, and 7 bases separated the two germline ends. CDR3 in amino acids: CASSQDAQNTGELFF. The CDR3 DNA sequence: TGCGCCAGCAGCCAAGATGCGCAAAACACCGGGGAGCTGTTTTTT.

This chain joins TRBV5-1 and TRBJ1-2; TRBD1 is a possible D gene (6 bases). Trimming removed 0 bases at V and 8 bases at J, with 23 bases between. CDR1 SGHRS and CDR2 YFSETQ come from the germline V gene. The CDR3 has 17 residues. CDR3 in amino acids: CASSLVEELTTGSGYTF. The CDR3, as DNA: TGCGCCAGCAGCTTGGTGGAGGAATTAACCACAGGGAGCGGCTACACCTTC.